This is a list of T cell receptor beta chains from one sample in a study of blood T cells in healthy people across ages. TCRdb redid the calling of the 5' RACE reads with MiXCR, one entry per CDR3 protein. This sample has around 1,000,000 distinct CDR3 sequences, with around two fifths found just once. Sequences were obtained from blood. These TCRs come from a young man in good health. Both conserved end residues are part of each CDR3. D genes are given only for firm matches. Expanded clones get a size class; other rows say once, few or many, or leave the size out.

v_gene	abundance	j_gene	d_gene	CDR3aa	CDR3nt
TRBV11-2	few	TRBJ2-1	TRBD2	CASSSRPTSGGALFPYNEQFF	TGTGCCAGCAGCTCCCGCCCGACTAGCGGGGGGGCTCTATTCCCCTACAATGAGCAGTTCTTC
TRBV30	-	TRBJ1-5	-	CAWSDIGLGQPQHF	TGTGCCTGGAGTGATATAGGGCTGGGTCAGCCCCAGCATTTT
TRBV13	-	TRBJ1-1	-	CASSFTEPRTEAFF	TGTGCCAGCAGCTTCACAGAACCACGCACTGAAGCTTTCTTT
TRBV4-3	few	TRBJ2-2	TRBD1	CASSQGTGYTGELFF	TGCGCCAGCAGCCAAGGGACAGGGTACACCGGGGAGCTGTTTTTT
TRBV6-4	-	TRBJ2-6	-	CASSDSAMTGVNVLTF	TGTGCCAGCAGTGACTCGGCTATGACTGGGGTCAACGTCCTGACTTTC
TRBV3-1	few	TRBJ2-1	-	CASSQDRRTMSFF	TGTGCCAGCAGCCAAGATCGTAGGACTATGTCGTTCTTC
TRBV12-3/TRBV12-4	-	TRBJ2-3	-	CASSFQGHSTDTQYF	TGTGCCAGCAGTTTTCAGGGCCACTCCACAGATACGCAGTATTTT
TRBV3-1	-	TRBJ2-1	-	CASSQVGGSASSYNEQFF	TGTGCCAGCAGCCAAGTTGGAGGGTCGGCGAGCTCCTACAATGAGCAGTTCTTC
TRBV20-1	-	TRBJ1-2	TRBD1	CSARNFLGQGEKSGYTF	TGCAGTGCTAGAAATTTCCTCGGACAGGGCGAGAAAAGCGGCTACACCTTC
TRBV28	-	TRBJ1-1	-	CASSPYYGNTEAFF	TGTGCCAGCAGCCCCTACTACGGAAACACTGAAGCTTTCTTT
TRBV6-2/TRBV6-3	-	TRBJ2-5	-	CASSYEWGRETQYF	TGTGCCAGCAGTTACGAGTGGGGAAGGGAGACCCAGTACTTC
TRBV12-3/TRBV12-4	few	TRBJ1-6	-	CASTPGTLSSYNSPLHF	TGTGCCAGCACCCCCGGGACACTTAGCTCCTATAATTCACCCCTCCACTTT
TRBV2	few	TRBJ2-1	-	CASSRSGEYNEQFF	TGTGCCAGCAGTCGTAGCGGCGAGTACAATGAGCAGTTCTTC
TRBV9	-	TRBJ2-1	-	CASSVEDRVLNEQFF	TGTGCCAGCAGCGTAGAGGACCGAGTCCTCAATGAGCAGTTCTTC
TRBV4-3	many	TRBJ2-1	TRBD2	CASSQDYGGGFSYNEQFF	TGCGCCAGCAGCCAAGATTATGGCGGGGGTTTCTCCTACAATGAGCAGTTCTTC
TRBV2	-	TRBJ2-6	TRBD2	CASSTGGGGANVLTF	TGTGCCAGCAGTACGGGGGGTGGTGGGGCCAACGTCCTGACTTTC
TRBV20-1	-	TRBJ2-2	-	CSARGVRGAGNTGELFF	TGCAGTGCTAGAGGGGTCCGGGGGGCAGGGAACACCGGGGAGCTGTTTTTT
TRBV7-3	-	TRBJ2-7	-	CASSPDRLSSYNEQYF	TGTGCCAGCAGCCCGGACAGATTGAGCTCCTACAATGAGCAGTACTTC
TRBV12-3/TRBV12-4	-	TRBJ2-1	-	CASSLNIRDNEQFF	TGTGCCAGCAGTTTAAACATCCGGGACAATGAGCAGTTCTTC
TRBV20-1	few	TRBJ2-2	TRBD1	CSAKRPGTGNTGELFF	TGCAGTGCTAAACGTCCCGGGACAGGGAACACCGGGGAGCTGTTTTTT
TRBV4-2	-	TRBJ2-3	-	CASGQERGNTQYF	TGTGCCAGCGGCCAAGAAAGGGGAAATACGCAGTATTTT
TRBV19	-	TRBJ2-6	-	CASSAPKVGANVLTF	TGTGCCAGTAGCGCCCCGAAGGTGGGGGCCAACGTCCTGACTTTC
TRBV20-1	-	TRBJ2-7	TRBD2	CSAPPGTSSSYEQYF	TGCAGTGCGCCTCCCGGGACTAGCAGCTCCTACGAGCAGTACTTC
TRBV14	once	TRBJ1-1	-	CASSQVSGGGTEAFF	TGTGCCAGCAGCCAAGTAAGCGGGGGAGGCACTGAAGCTTTCTTT
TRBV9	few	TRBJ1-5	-	CASSAEGHSGQPQHF	TGTGCCAGCAGCGCAGAGGGACACTCGGGGCAGCCCCAGCATTTT
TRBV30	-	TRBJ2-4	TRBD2	CAWRVPGLADSKNIQYF	TGTGCCTGGAGGGTCCCGGGACTAGCGGATTCCAAAAACATTCAGTACTTC
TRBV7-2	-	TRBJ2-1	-	CASSLRPAVRYNEQFF	TGTGCCAGCAGCTTAAGGCCAGCGGTGAGATACAATGAGCAGTTCTTC
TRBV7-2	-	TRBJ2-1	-	CASSWVVSSYNEQFF	TGTGCCAGCAGCTGGGTTGTTAGTTCCTACAATGAGCAGTTCTTC
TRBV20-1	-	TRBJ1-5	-	CSAVDSIGNQPQHF	TGCAGTGCTGTAGACAGTATCGGCAATCAGCCCCAGCATTTT
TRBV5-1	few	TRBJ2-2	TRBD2	CASSLDSASGGDTGELFF	TGCGCCAGCAGCTTGGATTCGGCTAGCGGGGGAGACACCGGGGAGCTGTTTTTT
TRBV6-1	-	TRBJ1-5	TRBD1	CASSPGGVQPRHF	TGTGCCAGCAGTCCAGGGGGCGTTCAGCCCCGGCATTTT
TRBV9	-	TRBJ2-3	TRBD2	CASSAGLAVSTDMQYF	TGTGCCAGCAGCGCGGGACTAGCGGTTAGCACAGATATGCAGTATTTT
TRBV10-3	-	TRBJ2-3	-	CATWDLLTDTQYF	TGTGCCACCTGGGACTTGCTGACAGATACGCAGTATTTT
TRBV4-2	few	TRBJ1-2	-	CASSQELGIGYTF	TGTGCCAGCAGCCAAGAACTGGGTATTGGCTACACCTTC
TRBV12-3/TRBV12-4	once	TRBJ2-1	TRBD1	CASSLGGQGVVVVNEQFF	TGTGCCAGCAGTTTGGGAGGACAGGGAGTAGTAGTTGTCAATGAGCAGTTCTTC
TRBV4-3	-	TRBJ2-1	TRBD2	CASSSLAGLGNEQFF	TGCGCCAGCAGCTCCCTAGCGGGCCTGGGGAATGAGCAGTTCTTC
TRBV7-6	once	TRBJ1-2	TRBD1	CASSPGTGEFGYTF	TGTGCCAGCAGCCCCGGGACAGGGGAATTTGGCTACACCTTC
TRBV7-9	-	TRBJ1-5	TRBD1	CASSPDRGGDQPQHF	TGTGCCAGCAGTCCGGACAGGGGAGGCGATCAGCCCCAGCATTTT
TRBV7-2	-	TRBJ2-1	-	CASSLAGGVYNEQFF	TGTGCCAGCAGCTTAGCCGGGGGCGTCTACAATGAGCAGTTCTTC
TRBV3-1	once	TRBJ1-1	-	CASSQATALGTEAFF	TGTGCCAGCAGCCAAGCGACGGCGTTGGGCACTGAAGCTTTCTTT
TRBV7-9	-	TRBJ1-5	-	CASSGIGEPQHF	TGTGCCAGCAGTGGTATCGGGGAGCCCCAGCATTTT
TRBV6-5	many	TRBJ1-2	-	CASSTTYRAEGGYTF	TGTGCCAGCAGTACGACGTACAGGGCAGAAGGGGGCTACACCTTC
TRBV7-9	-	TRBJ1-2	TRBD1	CVSSLDRGPYGYTF	TGTGTCAGCAGCCTAGACAGGGGGCCCTATGGCTACACCTTC
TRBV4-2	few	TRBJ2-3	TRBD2	CASSPFPGGQTDTQYF	TGTGCCAGCAGCCCCTTTCCGGGGGGGCAGACAGATACGCAGTATTTT
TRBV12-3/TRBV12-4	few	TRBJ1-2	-	CASSGPRGTSNYGYTF	TGTGCCAGCAGCGGCCCCCGTGGCACTTCTAACTATGGCTACACCTTC
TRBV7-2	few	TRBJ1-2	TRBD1	CASSPTGVRGMIYGYTF	TGTGCCAGCAGCCCGACAGGGGTCCGCGGTATGATCTATGGCTACACCTTC
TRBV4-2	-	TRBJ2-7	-	CASSQGAGDEQYF	TGTGCCAGCAGCCAAGGCGCCGGCGACGAGCAGTACTTC
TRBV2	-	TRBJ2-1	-	CASPGRSSYNEQFF	TGTGCCAGCCCGGGGAGAAGCTCCTACAATGAGCAGTTCTTC
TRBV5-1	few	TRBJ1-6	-	CASSPTMDNSPLHF	TGCGCCAGCAGCCCTACAATGGATAATTCACCCCTCCACTTT
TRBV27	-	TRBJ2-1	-	CASSSSISYNEQFF	TGTGCCAGCAGTTCTAGCATATCCTACAATGAGCAGTTCTTC
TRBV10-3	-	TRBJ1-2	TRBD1	CTISDRGGYGYTF	TGTACCATCAGTGACAGGGGAGGCTATGGCTACACCTTC
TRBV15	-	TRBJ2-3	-	CATSATGGTQYF	TGTGCCACCAGCGCTACAGGAGGGACGCAGTATTTT
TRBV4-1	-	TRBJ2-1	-	CASSQGVGGYYNEQFF	TGCGCCAGCAGCCAAGGGGTTGGGGGGTATTACAATGAGCAGTTCTTC
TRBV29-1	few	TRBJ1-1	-	CSVESRVNTEAFF	TGCAGCGTTGAATCGAGAGTGAACACTGAAGCTTTCTTT
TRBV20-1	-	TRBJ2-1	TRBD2	CSALGLGTYNEQFF	TGCAGTGCCCTGGGACTAGGGACCTACAATGAGCAGTTCTTC
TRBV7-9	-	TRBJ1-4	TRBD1	CASSFSRGPNEKLFF	TGTGCCAGCAGCTTCAGCAGGGGGCCTAATGAAAAACTGTTTTTT
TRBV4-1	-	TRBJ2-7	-	CASSQVGEYNEQYF	TGCGCCAGCAGCCAAGTGGGAGAATACAATGAGCAGTACTTC
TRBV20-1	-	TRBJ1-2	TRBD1	CSATRGDRGLRGYTF	TGCAGTGCTACCCGTGGGGACAGGGGGCTTCGTGGCTACACCTTC
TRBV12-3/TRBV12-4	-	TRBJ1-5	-	CASTFTLADISNQPQHF	TGTGCCAGCACCTTTACCCTCGCCGACATCAGCAATCAGCCCCAGCATTTT